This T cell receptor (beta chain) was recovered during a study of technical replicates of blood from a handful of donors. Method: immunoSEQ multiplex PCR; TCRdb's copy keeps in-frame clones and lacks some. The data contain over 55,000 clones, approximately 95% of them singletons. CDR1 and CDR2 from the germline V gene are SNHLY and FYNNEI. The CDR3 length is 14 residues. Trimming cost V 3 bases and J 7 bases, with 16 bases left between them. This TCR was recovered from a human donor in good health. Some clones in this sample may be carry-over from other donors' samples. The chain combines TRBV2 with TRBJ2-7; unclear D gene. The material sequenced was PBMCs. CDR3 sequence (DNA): TGTGCCAGCAGTGACGAGGTCTCGGTGGGTGAGCAGTACTTC. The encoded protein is CASSDEVSVGEQYF.